This T cell receptor beta chain was captured by sequencing in a study of cytotoxic CD8 clonotypes in ibrutinib-treated CLL. The study, taken as a whole, reports: The study found baseline clonality above age-matched healthy donors, tracking circulating CD8+ T-cell counts.

Assay used: immunoSEQ multiplex PCR; TCRdb lists only in-frame clones, some missing. The repertoire holds 100,000 to 150,000 clones, approximately 85% seen once, with around 2% in the top ten. Points on this clone: Its cognate antigen is unknown.

This TCR came from a human donor with chronic lymphocytic leukemia. The sequences come from PBMCs, collected after 24 months of ibrutinib treatment.

The CDR3 nucleotides are TGTGCCTGGTCTGGGGGCGCCGCCAATGAGCAGTTCTTC. Protein: CAWSGGAANEQFF. The genes are TRBV30 and TRBJ2-1, with D tentatively TRBD1 (6 bases). CDR3 size: 13 residues. Trimming took off 5 bases at V and 6 bases at J, with 14 bases between the two ends. Germline V CDR1 and CDR2: GTSNPN, SVGIG (reference sequence). Together with reference TRBV30 and TRBJ2-1, the CDR3 gives the full variable domain: SQTIHQWPATLVQPVGSPLSLECTVEGTSNPNLYWYRQAAGRGLQLLFYSVGIGQISSEVPQNLSASRPQDRQFILSSKKLLLSDSGFYLCAWSGGAANEQFFGPGTRLTVL.